This is a list of T cell receptor beta chains from one sample in a study of blood T cell repertoires in COVID-19. The method was immunoSEQ multiplex PCR; TCRdb's version includes in-frame clones alone and lacks a portion of them. The table has 25,000 to 35,000 clones, 80% to 90% seen once. Specimen: peripheral blood. The receptors were gathered from a human donor with acute or convalescent COVID-19. The donor label of this sample is uncertain. The CDR3 runs from the conserved cysteine through the conserved F or W. Some rows mark clone size as missing; the rest say once, few, many or name a class of expanded clone.

clone size	V gene	J gene	CDR3 protein
.	TRBV28	TRBJ2-1	CASSLWGQGVLRNEQFF
.	TRBV7-9	TRBJ1-1	CASSPQGRVSEAFF
.	TRBV30	TRBJ2-1	CAWSAQGSAEQFF
.	TRBV11-3	TRBJ2-5	CASSLSPKERLQETQYF
.	TRBV7-9	TRBJ2-2	CASGRQGVTGELFF
.	TRBV7-9	TRBJ1-4	CASSLSGTGDEKLFF
.	TRBV24-1	TRBJ2-3	CATSDPTRLGTDTQYF
.	TRBV2	TRBJ2-1	CASSVNRGTSGGNEQFF
once	TRBV28	TRBJ1-2	CASSLNTDYGYTF
.	TRBV7-2	TRBJ2-2	CASSRGAAAGELFF
.	TRBV5-1	TRBJ2-3	CASSLDGGGSTDTQYF
.	TRBV30	TRBJ2-7	CAWSPLAGAGEQYF
.	TRBV29-1	TRBJ1-3	CSVGGGQVDTIYF
.	TRBV25-1	TRBJ1-1	CASSANRGTEAFF
few	TRBV4-3	TRBJ2-1	CASSHLQGDAYNEQFF
.	TRBV6-5	TRBJ2-5	CASTRLAGGRETQYF
.	TRBV9	TRBJ1-1	CASSPPSNTEAFF
.	TRBV18	TRBJ1-3	CASSETAGNTIYF
few	TRBV2	TRBJ2-7	CASSRLAGDEQYF
.	TRBV6-5	TRBJ2-1	CASSPKDQDNEQFF
.	TRBV19	TRBJ1-2	CASTQLGGQGAWYGYTF
.	TRBV11-3	TRBJ2-2	CASSPGTSGRANTGELFF
.	TRBV4-2	TRBJ2-1	CASSQGPGLAGGGGINEQFF
.	TRBV9	TRBJ2-2	CASSVSGTTGELFF
.	TRBV7-8	TRBJ2-5	CASSFVAGEETQYF
.	TRBV27	TRBJ2-1	CASRSPGLAGGEQFF
.	TRBV6-5	TRBJ2-6	CASRGLISGANVLTF
few	TRBV5-5	TRBJ1-6	CASRGTDNSPLHF
.	TRBV11-3	TRBJ2-7	CASSLGGTGGPYEQYF
once	TRBV7-3	TRBJ2-1	CASTLGTGRSHEQFF
.	TRBV19	TRBJ1-2	CAGHSGTPSDGYTF
.	TRBV30	TRBJ2-1	CAWSVAGYNEQFF
.	TRBV7-3	TRBJ1-3	CASSLVRGPGNTIYF
.	TRBV27	TRBJ1-2	CASSEDRGTEGYGYTF
.	TRBV18	TRBJ1-1	CASSPPSSPEAFF
few	TRBV5-1	TRBJ2-3	CASSLDRLAGGADTQYF
.	TRBV19	TRBJ1-4	CASTSGGKAEKLFF
.	TRBV7-3	TRBJ2-1	CASSRGTPGDEQFF
.	TRBV27	TRBJ2-1	CASSLRAGANINEQFF